Shown below are 2 T cell receptor beta chains from a single sample sequenced in a study of T cell responses to AZD1222 COVID-19 vaccine. Sequencing was performed with immunoSEQ multiplex PCR; in TCRdb, only in-frame clones are kept and a portion is missing. The sample shows about 120,000 clones, more than 85% of them seen only once. The sequencing here drew on peripheral blood, taken on day 0 of AZD1222 vaccination. The receptors were sampled from an adult in good health.

CDR3 in amino acids: CASSTPGTLFYGYTF. The CDR3 DNA follows: TGTGCCAGCAGCACTCCCGGGACATTATTCTATGGCTACACCTTC. The chain uses TRBV11-1 and TRBJ1-2; TRBD1 is a possible D gene (6 bases). V was cut by 5 bases and J by 4 bases, with 17 bases left in between. Germline V gene data show CDR1 as SGHAT and CDR2 as FQDESV (reference sequence). The CDR3 extends over 15 amino acids.

This sequence joins TRBV19 and TRBJ1-4; a possible D gene is TRBD1 (5 bases). With 7 bases removed from V and 4 bases from J, the gap between germline ends came to 13 bases. The germline CDR1 and CDR2 sequences are LNHDA and SQIVND (reference sequence). The CDR3 is 14 residues long. The CDR3 region is CASTPAGLNEKLFF. The DNA for the CDR3 is TGTGCCAGTACCCCCGCGGGACTTAATGAAAAACTGTTTTTT.